What follows are 29 T cell receptor beta chains derived from one specimen sequenced in a study of OX40 agonist ivuxolimab in advanced cancers. Generated by immunoSEQ multiplex PCR, the TCRdb table keeps only in-frame clones and is missing some. The data show 40,000 to 50,000 clones, approximately 83% seen once. The source was CD4+ or CD8+ T cells sorted from blood, collected in a trial of the OX40 agonist ivuxolimab. These receptors originate from an adult with an advanced solid tumor such as melanoma, head and neck, liver or kidney cancer.

The V call is TRBV4-1, the J call TRBJ2-3; tentative D call: TRBD2 (6 bases). This CDR3 comprises 16 residues. V lost 1 base, J lost 3 bases, and 14 bases lay in between. Germline V gene lookup returns CDR1 MGHRA and CDR2 YSYEKL. The CDR3 protein is CASSQVVGGATDTQYF. The CDR3 DNA is TGCGCCAGCAGCCAAGTTGTGGGGGGAGCAACAGATACGCAGTATTTT.

This clone was detected only once. The chain combines TRBV18 with TRBJ1-5; 7 bases match TRBD1. Germline CDR1 KGHSH, CDR2 LQKENI. V lost 3 bases, J lost 0 bases, and 5 bases stayed unmatched. The CDR3 consists of 16 residues. The CDR3 DNA is TGTGCCAGCTCACCCGACAGGGCCGATAGCAATCAGCCCCAGCATTTT. Translating it yields CASSPDRADSNQPQHF. The full variable domain, with the rest looked up from reference TRBV18 and TRBJ1-5, is NAGVMQNPRHLVRRRGQEARLRCSPMKGHSHVYWYRQLPEEGLKFMVYLQKENIIDESGMPKERFSAEFPKEGPSILRIQQVVRGDSAAYFCASSPDRADSNQPQHFGDGTRLSIL.

The chain is built from TRBV5-1 and TRBJ2-7; unclear D gene. Germline lookup yields CDR1 SGHRS and CDR2 YFSETQ. The germline V and J ends were trimmed by 2 bases and 3 bases, with 9 bases remaining between them. The CDR3 length is 13 residues. The CDR3 DNA sequence: TGCGCCAGCAGCTTAGGCAGCTTCTACGAGCAGTACTTC. This encodes CASSLGSFYEQYF.

The chain employs TRBV30 and TRBJ1-3; unclear D gene. Trimming shortened V by 4 bases and J by 0 bases, and 7 bases separated the two germline ends. Germline values: CDR1 GTSNPN, CDR2 SVGIG (reference sequence). This CDR3 has 13 residues. In DNA form, the CDR3 reads TGTGCCTGGATAGCCGGCTCTGGAAACACCATATATTTT. Translation: CAWIAGSGNTIYF.

This chain connects TRBV10-3 to TRBJ1-1; D remains unclear. This CDR3 is built from 14 residues. The V and J ends lost 1 base and 4 bases respectively, with 10 bases between them. The germline gives CDR1 ENHRY, CDR2 SYGVKD. The CDR3 loop is CAISEWVASTEAFF. The CDR3 DNA sequence: TGTGCCATCAGTGAGTGGGTAGCGTCCACTGAAGCTTTCTTT.

This clone was observed a few times. V usage is TRBV10-1 and J usage is TRBJ2-3, with 8 bases that match TRBD2. Germline CDR1 WNHNN, CDR2 SYGVQD (reference sequence). V lost 2 bases, J lost 7 bases, and 14 bases stayed unmatched. CDR3 size: 17 residues. This CDR3 is CASSEGVETSERNTQYF. CDR3 nucleotides: TGCGCCAGCAGTGAGGGCGTGGAGACTAGCGAGCGAAATACGCAGTATTTT.

The V gene is TRBV4-1, the J gene TRBJ2-5; D unresolved. CDR3 length: 15 amino acids. Germline V CDR1 and CDR2: MGHRA, YSYEKL. V lost 5 bases and J 5 bases, leaving 18 bases between the germline ends. CDR3 in amino acids: CASSSPSAGEETQYF. The CDR3 coding sequence is TGCGCCAGCAGCTCCCCATCGGCCGGAGAGGAGACCCAGTACTTC.

The rearrangement links TRBV23-1 to TRBJ1-4; D may be TRBD1 (5 bases). TRBV23-1 belongs to the ORF category, with a function that is uncertain. This CDR3 spans 14 amino acids. V dropped 6 bases and J dropped 7 bases, with 15 bases sitting between them. The CDR3 DNA follows: TGCGCCAGCAGGTGGGACCCATGGGGTGAAAAACTGTTTTTT. It encodes CASRWDPWGEKLFF.

The J gene is TRBJ1-3, the V gene TRBV4-3; 7 positions agree with TRBD1. Germline V gene lookup returns CDR1 LGHNA and CDR2 YSLEER. This CDR3 has 15 amino acids. The J segment lost 5 bases and the V segment lost 0 bases, leaving 4 bases of the junction unmatched. CDR3 loop: CASSQERGLRNTIYF. CDR3 sequence (DNA): TGCGCCAGCAGCCAAGAGAGGGGGCTAAGAAACACCATATATTTT.

The chain uses TRBV7-3 and TRBJ2-6, with 7 nucleotides matching TRBD1. The CDR3 extends over 16 amino acids. Germline values: CDR1 SGHTA, CDR2 FQGTGA. The V and J ends lost 3 bases and 0 bases, in that order; junction bases with no gene match: 2. DNA for the CDR3: TGTGCCAGCAGCTTTCACAGGGGCTCTGGGGCCAACGTCCTGACTTTC. The encoded protein is CASSFHRGSGANVLTF.

The chain recombines TRBV30 with TRBJ1-1; TRBD1 is a possible D gene (5 bases). The germline V and J ends were trimmed by 0 bases and 0 bases, with 8 bases remaining between them. CDR1 is GTSNPN, CDR2 SVGIG, per germline (reference sequence). This CDR3 has 14 residues. For the CDR3, the DNA is TGTGCCTGGAGTGTATGGGGGGTGAACACTGAAGCTTTCTTT. This sequence encodes CAWSVWGVNTEAFF.

This clone was counted a single time. The chain carries TRBV18 and TRBJ1-1; D gene unclear. The CDR3 loop spans 15 amino acids. Trimming took 1 base from V and 4 from J, leaving 13 bases between them. Germline V CDR1 and CDR2: KGHSH, LQKENI. CDR3 loop: CASSPLGLRGTEAFF. The CDR3 coding sequence is TGTGCCAGCTCACCACTGGGGTTAAGAGGCACTGAAGCTTTCTTT.

Turning to this clone: The sample carries other DNA sequences with the same CDR3. This chain joins TRBV5-6 and TRBJ1-5, with 10 bases that match TRBD1. This CDR3 has 16 amino acids. The V and J ends lost 4 bases and 3 bases, in that order; junction bases with no gene match: 7. Germline CDR1 reads SGHDT; CDR2 reads YYEEEE. CDR3 bases: TGTGCCAGCAGCCCCGGGACAGGGGCTTCCAATCAGCCCCAGCATTTT. Translated, it gives CASSPGTGASNQPQHF.

This chain joins TRBV5-1 and TRBJ1-2, with 8 bases identical to TRBD1. Germline V gene data show CDR1 as SGHRS and CDR2 as YFSETQ. J lost 2 bases, V lost 0 bases, and 9 bases had no gene match. The CDR3 consists of 17 residues. The CDR3: CASSLDLPGQGNYGYTF. CDR3 bases: TGCGCCAGCAGCTTGGACCTACCCGGACAGGGCAACTATGGCTACACCTTC. Complete variable domain (other parts from reference TRBV5-1 and TRBJ1-2): KAGVTQTPRYLIKTRGQQVTLSCSPISGHRSVSWYQQTPGQGLQFLFEYFSETQRNKGNFPGRFSGRQFSNSRSEMNVSTLELGDSALYLCASSLDLPGQGNYGYTFGSGTRLTVV.

This rearrangement joins TRBV5-4 to TRBJ1-2, with D maybe TRBD1 (5 bases). V lost 4 bases and J lost 7, with 8 bases in between. CDR3 length: 11 residues. The germline CDR1 and CDR2 sequences are SGHNT and YYREEE (reference sequence). CDR3 amino acids: CASSLGGGYTF. As DNA, the CDR3 is TGTGCCAGCAGCCTGGGGGGTGGCTACACCTTC.

In nucleotides, the CDR3 is TGTGCCATCAGTGTTGAGGGCGCGGGACCTGGCTACACCTTC. It specifies CAISVEGAGPGYTF. V usage is TRBV10-3 and J usage is TRBJ1-2; D is possibly TRBD1 (5 bases). Germline loops: CDR1 ENHRY, CDR2 SYGVKD. This CDR3 is built from 14 residues. Deletions cut 4 bases from V and 7 bases from J, with 16 bases between.

The chain uses TRBV19 and TRBJ1-2, with D hard to call. The CDR3 is made up of 12 amino acids. Germline CDR1 LNHDA, CDR2 SQIVND (reference sequence). V was pared by 7 bases and J by 4 bases, with 10 bases between. The CDR3 DNA reads TGTGCCAGTATGTCGGGGTCCTATGGCTACACCTTC. Its translation: CASMSGSYGYTF.

The chain carries TRBV6-5 and TRBJ2-7, with D possibly called TRBD1 or TRBD2 (5 bases each). Germline CDR1 MNHEY, CDR2 SVGAGI. Trimming removed 7 bases from V and 2 bases from J, with 15 bases in between. This CDR3 spans 14 amino acids. CDR3 sequence reads: CASTQGRGPYEQYF. As DNA, the CDR3 is TGTGCCAGCACCCAGGGTCGAGGGCCCTACGAGCAGTACTTC.

This chain connects TRBV11-1 to TRBJ2-1, with D unresolved. Deletions cut 4 bases from V and 8 bases from J, with 15 bases between. Per the germline V gene, CDR1 is SGHAT and CDR2 is FQDESV (reference sequence). The CDR3 has 14 amino acids. Here the CDR3 reads CASSSPLSGDEQFF. The CDR3 DNA sequence: TGTGCCAGCAGCTCGCCCCTATCCGGCGATGAGCAGTTCTTC.

This chain uses TRBV19 with TRBJ1-4; TRBD1 matches at 7 bases. With 6 bases clipped from V and 4 bases from J, the junction kept 5 bases outside the gene matches. The CDR3 runs 14 residues. Per germline, CDR1 LNHDA and CDR2 SQIVND (reference sequence). The CDR3 coding sequence is TGTGCCAGTAGCGGGACAGCCTATAATGAAAAACTGTTTTTT. Translation gives CASSGTAYNEKLFF.

This clone has a handful of counts. The gene calls are TRBV4-2 and TRBJ1-6, with unresolved D. CDR3 length: 17 residues. Trimming removed 0 bases at V and 7 bases at J, with 16 bases between. The germline CDR1 and CDR2 sequences are LGHNA and YNFKEQ. CDR3 bases: TGTGCCAGCAGCCAAGAGCTGACGAGGGTGGGAAATTCACCCCTCCACTTT. This translates into CASSQELTRVGNSPLHF.

The chain has TRBV7-2 and TRBJ1-5, with D possibly being TRBD1 (6 bases). The V gene lost 5 bases and the J gene lost 5 bases, with 13 bases spanning the gap. The length of the CDR3 is 14 residues. CDR1 SGHTA and CDR2 FQGNSA come from the germline V gene. The CDR3, as DNA: TGTGCCAGCAGCCTCTTAGGACAGTATCAGCCCCAGCATTTT. Protein product: CASSLLGQYQPQHF.

The chain uses TRBV7-2 and TRBJ1-2; a possible D gene is TRBD1 (6 bases). Germline CDR1 SGHTA, CDR2 FQGNSA. Trimming took 0 bases from V and 2 from J, leaving 10 bases between them. The CDR3 covers 15 residues. CDR3 amino acids: CASSLAGADNYGYTF. CDR3 in DNA: TGTGCCAGCAGCTTAGCGGGGGCAGACAACTATGGCTACACCTTC.

J is TRBJ1-1 and V is TRBV28; D possibly corresponds to TRBD1 (5 bases). The length of the CDR3 is 15 residues. Trimming took off 3 bases at V and 5 bases at J, with 16 bases between the two ends. Per the germline V gene, CDR1 is MDHEN and CDR2 is SYDVKM. The CDR3: CASSFSIRVETEAFF. DNA for the CDR3: TGTGCCAGCAGTTTCTCTATCAGGGTGGAAACTGAAGCTTTCTTT.

The chain employs TRBV7-3 and TRBJ2-2; D tentatively reads TRBD1 or TRBD2 (5 bases each). This CDR3 comprises 15 residues. Between the trimmed V and J ends, which lost 0 bases and 4 bases, there was a span of 9 bases. The germline V gene has CDR1 SGHTA and CDR2 FQGTGA. CDR3 nucleotide sequence: TGTGCCAGCAGCTTAACCGGGGCACTCACCGGGGAGCTGTTTTTT. As protein: CASSLTGALTGELFF.

The chain is built from TRBV5-1 and TRBJ2-7; 12 bases agree with TRBD2. The germline V gene encodes CDR1 SGHRS and CDR2 YFSETQ. The CDR3 length is 16 residues. V dropped 4 bases and J dropped 3; count of bases not matched to a gene: 8. Here the CDR3 reads CASSPRTSGDNYEQYF. CDR3 in DNA: TGCGCCAGCAGCCCCCGGACTAGCGGGGACAACTACGAGCAGTACTTC.

The chain employs TRBV5-1 and TRBJ1-6; TRBD1 is a possible D gene (5 bases). Trimming removed 0 bases from V and 9 bases from J, with 22 bases in between. CDR1 is SGHRS and CDR2 is YFSETQ in the germline V gene. This CDR3 region has 18 residues. CDR3 nucleotide sequence: TGCGCCAGCAGCTTGGGGGGCAGGGAAGGATGGAAAACTTCACCCCTCCACTTT. The encoded protein is CASSLGGREGWKTSPLHF.

The CDR3 protein is CASSLPFGHNTEAFF. As DNA, the CDR3 is TGTGCCAGCAGCTTACCATTCGGCCACAACACTGAAGCTTTCTTT. This chain joins TRBV7-9 and TRBJ1-1, with D uncertain. The CDR3 runs to 15 residues. V gave up 2 bases and J gave up 2 bases, with 12 bases separating them. Germline-derived CDR1 and CDR2 are SEHNR and FQNEAQ (reference sequence). The entire variable domain, with the rest obtained from reference TRBV7-9 and TRBJ1-1, is as follows: DTGVSQNPRHKITKRGQNVTFRCDPISEHNRLYWYRQTLGQGPEFLTYFQNEAQLEKSRLLSDRFSAERPKGSFSTLEIQRTEQGDSAMYLCASSLPFGHNTEAFFGQGTRLTVV.

This clone was recorded once. In nucleotides, the CDR3 is TGTGCCAGCAGAAGGACCCAAGAGACCCAGTACTTC. This sequence encodes CASRRTQETQYF. This sequence joins TRBV27 and TRBJ2-5, with D unclear. Per the germline V gene, CDR1 is MNHEY and CDR2 is SMNVEV (reference sequence). V was pared by 6 bases and J by 1 base, with 6 bases between. This CDR3 is built from 12 residues.